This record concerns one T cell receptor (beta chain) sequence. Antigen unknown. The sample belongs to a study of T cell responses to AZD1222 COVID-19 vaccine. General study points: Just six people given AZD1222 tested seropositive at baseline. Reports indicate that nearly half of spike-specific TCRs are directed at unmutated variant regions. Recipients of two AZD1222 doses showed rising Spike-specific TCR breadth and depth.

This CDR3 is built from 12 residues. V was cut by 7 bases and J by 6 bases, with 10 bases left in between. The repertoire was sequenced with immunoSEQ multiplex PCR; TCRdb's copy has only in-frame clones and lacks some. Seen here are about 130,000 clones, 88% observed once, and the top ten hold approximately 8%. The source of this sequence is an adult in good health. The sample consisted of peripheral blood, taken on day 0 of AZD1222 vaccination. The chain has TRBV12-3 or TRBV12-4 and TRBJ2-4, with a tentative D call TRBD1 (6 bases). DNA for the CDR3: TGTGCCAGCACCCTAGGGGGAAACATTCAGTACTTC. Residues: CASTLGGNIQYF.